The 10 T cell receptor beta chains in this list originate from one sample, sequenced in a study of T cell responses to AZD1222 COVID-19 vaccine. Data came from immunoSEQ multiplex PCR; TCRdb stores just in-frame clones and leaves some out. The table has about 76,000 clones, 90% seen once. The starting material was peripheral blood, obtained on day 0 of AZD1222 vaccination. Receptor source: an adult in good health.

The chain links TRBV12-3 or TRBV12-4 to TRBJ1-5; the D is unclear. Trimming cost V 3 bases and J 4 bases, with 7 bases left between them. The CDR3 runs 13 residues. In nucleotides, the CDR3 is TGTGCCAGCAGTTTCGGAGGAAATCAGCCCCAGCATTTT. Translating it yields CASSFGGNQPQHF.

This chain joins TRBV24-1 and TRBJ1-5; weak D call: TRBD1 (5 bases). Germline V gene data show CDR1 as KGHDR and CDR2 as SFDVKD. V shed 4 bases and J shed 0 bases, with 6 bases lying between them. CDR3 size: 14 residues. CDR3 DNA: TGTGCCACCAGTGAGGGGACTAGCAATCAGCCCCAGCATTTT. It yields the protein CATSEGTSNQPQHF.

The chain has TRBV24-1 and TRBJ2-3; possibly TRBD2 for D (5 bases). The CDR3 runs 13 residues. Germline assignment: CDR1 KGHDR and CDR2 SFDVKD. Trimming shortened V by 5 bases and J by 7 bases, and 12 bases separated the two germline ends. CDR3 sequence (DNA): TGTGCCACCAGTGTAGAGGGCCCCAATACGCAGTATTTT. Translation gives CATSVEGPNTQYF.

This clone has only a few counts. The V gene is TRBV6-5, the J gene TRBJ1-2, with D unresolved. V lost 4 bases, J lost 3 bases, and 15 bases lay in between. The V gene's germline CDR1 is MNHEY and CDR2 SVGAGI. The CDR3 spans 15 residues. CDR3 amino acids: CASSSRKTADYGYTF. CDR3 nucleotides: TGTGCCAGCAGTTCCCGAAAAACTGCGGACTATGGCTACACCTTC.

The chain combines TRBV27 with TRBJ1-2; a weak D match, TRBD1 (6 bases). The CDR3 runs to 14 residues. Trimming removed 5 bases from V and 6 bases from J, with 16 bases in between. Germline V gives CDR1 MNHEY, CDR2 SMNVEV (reference sequence). The CDR3 nucleotides are TGTGCCAGCAGTCCCCGGGGGGGGCGGAATGGCTACACCTTC. Residues: CASSPRGGRNGYTF.

V is TRBV20-1 and J is TRBJ2-7, with a possible D match to TRBD2 (5 bases). The V and J ends lost 6 bases and 2 bases respectively, with 8 bases between them. Germline loops: CDR1 DFQATT, CDR2 SNEGSKA (reference sequence). This CDR3 region has 11 residues. The CDR3 protein is CSANGAYEQYF. CDR3 nucleotides: TGCAGTGCGAACGGGGCCTACGAGCAGTACTTC.

The count of this clone is one. The chain links TRBV20-1 to TRBJ2-7, with 9 positions matching TRBD2. The CDR3 is 14 amino acids. Trimming at V came to 3 bases and at J to 6 bases, leaving 9 bases not matched to a gene. Germline assignment: CDR1 DFQATT and CDR2 SNEGSKA (reference sequence). The CDR3 here is CSASLSGGFREQYF. The CDR3 DNA sequence: TGCAGTGCTAGTTTGAGCGGGGGGTTCCGCGAGCAGTACTTC.

The chain uses TRBV2 and TRBJ1-5, with a tentative D call TRBD1 (5 bases). The ends were cut back, 0 bases at V and 9 bases at J, with 12 bases in the middle. The CDR3 consists of 14 residues. The germline V gene has CDR1 SNHLY and CDR2 FYNNEI. The CDR3 nucleotides are TGTGCCAGCAGTGAAGCGAGGGGCCTGGGGCCCCAGCATTTT. Its translation: CASSEARGLGPQHF.

This sequence joins TRBV29-1 and TRBJ2-1; D may match TRBD1 or TRBD2 (6 bases each). Germline V gene sequence: CDR1 SQVTM, CDR2 ANQGSEA. This CDR3 is 15 amino acids long. V was pared by 6 bases and J by 3 bases, with 18 bases between. CDR3 residues: CSVDYKGGYYNEQFF. CDR3 nucleotide sequence: TGCAGCGTGGATTATAAGGGGGGATACTACAATGAGCAGTTCTTC.

V usage is TRBV7-9 and J usage is TRBJ2-2; no definite D call. The germline V gene has CDR1 SEHNR and CDR2 FQNEAQ (reference sequence). V was shortened by 1 base and J by 6 bases, with 6 bases between the two germline ends. The CDR3 has 13 residues. This CDR3 reads CASSLEIAGELFF. For the CDR3, the DNA is TGTGCCAGCAGCTTAGAAATTGCCGGGGAGCTGTTTTTT.